Described below is a single T cell receptor beta chain sequence and its context. The target antigen is unknown. This sample was taken from a study of T cell repertoires in cytomegalovirus infection. TCRdb reanalysed the reads using MiXCR and keeps one entry per CDR3 protein. The top ten clones hold less than 15% of a sample with more than 300,000 distinct CDR3 sequences, roughly 34% of them seen once. Trimming removed 7 bases from V and 5 bases from J; junction bases left unmatched: 23. The CDR3 runs to 20 residues. J is TRBJ2-1 and V is TRBV12-3 or TRBV12-4, with TRBD2 matching 10 bases. Source: cultured PBMCs, taken from culture after CMV antigen stimulation. The sequence came from a human donor in good health (CMV status not recorded). Some clones in this sample may be carry-over from other donors' samples. The CDR3 DNA follows: TGTGCCAGCAATTTCATAATCGGGCGAGCGGGAGGGCCTAGAGACAATGAGCAGTTCTTC. This codes for CASNFIIGRAGGPRDNEQFF.